Reported below is one TCR beta chain. The CDR3 has 15 amino acids. This sample stems from a study of blood T cell repertoires in COVID-19. Study at large: There were acute and convalescent COVID-19 samples, and they came from the United States, Italy and Spain. T cells, B-cell-depleted T cells, or PBMCs provided the cDNA or gDNA that served as material.

Source study methods: Amplified reference gene primers provided the basis for estimating nucleated cell counts. The method was immunoSEQ multiplex PCR; TCRdb's version includes in-frame clones alone and lacks a portion of them. That table supplies the V and J calls and clone size; D and trimming were determined from the DNA. The data hold around 210,000 clones, with about 79% observed a single time. Sequenced sample: peripheral blood. V and J are TRBV21-1 and TRBJ2-7; the table's TRBD1 call for D was not verified on the DNA. TRBV21-1 is tagged as a pseudogene. This TCR was sampled from a human donor in a cohort sampled during active COVID-19. The CDR3 DNA reads TGTGCCAGCAGCAGAGGGACAGGGGGCCTCTACGAGCAGTACTTC. Protein product: CASSRGTGGLYEQYF.